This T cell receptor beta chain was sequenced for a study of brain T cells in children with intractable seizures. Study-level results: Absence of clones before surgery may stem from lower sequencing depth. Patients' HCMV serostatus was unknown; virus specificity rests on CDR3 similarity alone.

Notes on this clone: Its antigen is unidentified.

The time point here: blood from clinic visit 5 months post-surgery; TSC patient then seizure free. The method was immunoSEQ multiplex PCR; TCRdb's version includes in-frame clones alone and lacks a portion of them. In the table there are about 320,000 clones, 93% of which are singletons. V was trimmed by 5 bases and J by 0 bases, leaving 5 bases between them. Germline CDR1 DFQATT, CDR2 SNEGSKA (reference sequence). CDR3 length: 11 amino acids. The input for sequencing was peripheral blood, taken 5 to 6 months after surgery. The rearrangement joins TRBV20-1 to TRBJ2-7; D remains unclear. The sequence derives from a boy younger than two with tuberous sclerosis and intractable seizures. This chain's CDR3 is CSAGFSYEQYF. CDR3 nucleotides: TGCAGTGCTGGGTTCTCCTACGAGCAGTACTTC.